Listed below are T cell receptor beta chains from one sample, sequenced in a study of OX40 agonist ivuxolimab in advanced cancers. Method: immunoSEQ multiplex PCR; TCRdb's copy keeps in-frame clones and lacks some. The sample gives roughly 92,000 clones, 91% of which show up once; 8% to 9.5% is in the top ten. The sequencing used CD4+ or CD8+ T cells sorted from blood, collected in a trial of the OX40 agonist ivuxolimab. All receptors derive from an adult with an advanced solid tumor such as melanoma, head and neck, liver or kidney cancer. Both conserved end residues are part of each CDR3.

cdr3_aa	j_call	v_call	cdr3_length
CASSPKDTINTEAFF	TRBJ1-1	TRBV5-1	15
CAISRSRDRDYTF	TRBJ1-2	TRBV10-3	13
CASKLAGMGETQYF	TRBJ2-5	TRBV2	14
CASSPLAGSYNEQFF	TRBJ2-1	TRBV2	15
CASSLLGVGSYNEQFF	TRBJ2-1	TRBV27	16
CASSLRLGYTF	TRBJ1-2	TRBV11-2	11
CASSFGRVPGTDTQYF	TRBJ2-3	TRBV5-6	16
CAEGGRSSYEQYF	TRBJ2-7	TRBV2	13
CASGNPSTDTQYF	TRBJ2-3	TRBV12-5	13
CASSLSGTTYNEQFF	TRBJ2-1	TRBV7-2	15
CASDPQGLTEAFF	TRBJ1-1	TRBV12-5	13
CASSLTPEQYF	TRBJ2-7	TRBV11-2	11
CASSPRSGTNEKLFF	TRBJ1-4	TRBV9	15
CASSAVRVINTGELFF	TRBJ2-2	TRBV7-2	16
CASMKNSADNEQFF	TRBJ2-1	TRBV25-1	14
CASSRGAGTEAFF	TRBJ1-1	TRBV7-9	13
CASSSTLQGVETQYF	TRBJ2-5	TRBV28	15
CASSLSATSLINEQFF	TRBJ2-1	TRBV27	16
CASSLVTWQNTGELFF	TRBJ2-2	TRBV7-9	16
CASSVDRSSYEQYF	-	TRBV9	14
CASSPRERDSNQPQHF	TRBJ1-5	TRBV18	16
CASSPLGGRNTGELFF	TRBJ2-2	TRBV5-4	16
CAWSVGGAYEQYF	TRBJ2-7	TRBV30	13
CASSLRDPGADEQYF	TRBJ2-7	TRBV11-3	15
CASSLGTDYGYTF	TRBJ1-2	TRBV27	13
CASSAQDSSYNEQFF	TRBJ2-1	TRBV6-4	15
CASSSGQRMYEQYF	TRBJ2-7	TRBV7-9	14
CASSPDGYEQYF	TRBJ2-7	TRBV7-9	12
CASSLPTATRGGLQETQYF	TRBJ2-5	TRBV18	19
CASSWGQGLNFDEQFF	TRBJ2-1	TRBV5-1	16
CASTDTGGASYEQYF	TRBJ2-7	TRBV7-9	15
CASTSPLWGQEAFF	TRBJ1-1	TRBV28	14
CASSIDRGRVNTEAFF	TRBJ1-1	TRBV19	16
CASSVELADTGELFF	TRBJ2-2	TRBV9	15
CASQNVETQYF	TRBJ2-5	TRBV2	11
CASSRDKNYGYTF	TRBJ1-2	TRBV7-3	13
CASSRGPGLNTEAFF	TRBJ1-1	TRBV4-1	15
CASSTGREGYEQFF	TRBJ2-1	TRBV19	14
CASSLDGKGYTF	TRBJ1-2	TRBV5-1	12
CAISDTSGRVNTGELFF	TRBJ2-2	TRBV10-3	17
CASTTGADEKLFF	TRBJ1-4	TRBV7-9	13
CASSPGAGLSYEQYF	TRBJ2-7	TRBV7-9	15